The T cell receptor beta chain under discussion was sequenced for a study of T cell responses to AZD1222 COVID-19 vaccine. General study results and limits: Mapped onto spike, vaccine-associated CD4 TCRs spanned it and were dominant at 160-218 and 743-854.

CDR3 length: 12 amino acids. Trimming stripped 3 bases from V and 11 bases from J, with 14 bases between. Note on this clone: Antigen unknown.

Generated by immunoSEQ multiplex PCR, the TCRdb table keeps only in-frame clones and is missing some. This table has some 200,000 clones, 80% to 95% appearing once. The receptor comes from an adult in good health. The genes are TRBV12-3 or TRBV12-4 and TRBJ2-7; a weak D match, TRBD1 (6 bases). The material sequenced was peripheral blood, taken on day 0 of AZD1222 vaccination. The CDR3 sequence is CASSLLHREKYF. DNA of the CDR3: TGTGCCAGCAGTTTGCTCCACAGGGAGAAGTACTTC.